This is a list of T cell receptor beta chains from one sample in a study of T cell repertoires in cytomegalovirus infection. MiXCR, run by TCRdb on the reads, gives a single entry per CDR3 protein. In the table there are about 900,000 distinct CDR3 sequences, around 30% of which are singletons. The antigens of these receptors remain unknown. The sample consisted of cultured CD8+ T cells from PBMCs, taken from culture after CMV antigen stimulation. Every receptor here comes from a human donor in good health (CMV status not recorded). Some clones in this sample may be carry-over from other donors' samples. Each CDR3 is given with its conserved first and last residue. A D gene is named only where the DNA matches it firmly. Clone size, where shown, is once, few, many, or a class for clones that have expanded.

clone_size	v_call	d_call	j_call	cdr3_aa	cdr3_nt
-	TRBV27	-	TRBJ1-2	CASSLSVGDGYTF	TGTGCCAGCAGTTTATCGGTCGGGGATGGCTACACCTTC
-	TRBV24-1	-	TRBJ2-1	CATAGMALYNEQFF	TGTGCCACCGCGGGTATGGCCCTATACAATGAGCAGTTCTTC
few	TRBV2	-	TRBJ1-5	CASSEGPAGDNQPQHF	TGTGCCAGCAGTGAAGGGCCAGCGGGAGACAATCAGCCCCAGCATTTT
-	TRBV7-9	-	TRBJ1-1	CASRTGGYTEAFF	TGTGCCAGCAGAACGGGCGGGTACACTGAAGCTTTCTTT
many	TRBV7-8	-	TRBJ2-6	CASSLITTGPGANVLTF	TGTGCCAGCAGCTTAATCACAACAGGGCCTGGGGCCAACGTCCTGACTTTC
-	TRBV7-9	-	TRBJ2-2	CASSLGDKYTGELFF	TGTGCCAGCAGCTTAGGGGACAAGTACACCGGGGAGCTGTTTTTT
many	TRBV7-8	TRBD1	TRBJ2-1	CASSNPGQGAVEQFF	TGTGCCAGCAGCAATCCGGGACAGGGGGCGGTTGAGCAGTTCTTC
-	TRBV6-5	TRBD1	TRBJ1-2	CASSYSTGQGDYGYTF	TGTGCCAGCAGTTACTCGACCGGACAGGGTGACTATGGCTACACCTTC
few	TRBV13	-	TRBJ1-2	CASSPPTDAEGGYTF	TGTGCCAGCAGTCCCCCCACGGACGCCGAAGGAGGCTACACCTTC
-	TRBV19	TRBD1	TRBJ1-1	CASSPGQGVYTEAFF	TGTGCCAGTAGCCCGGGACAGGGGGTTTACACTGAAGCTTTCTTT
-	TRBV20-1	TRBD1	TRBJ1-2	CSASRKTGVGYTF	TGCAGTGCTTCACGGAAGACAGGGGTTGGCTACACCTTC
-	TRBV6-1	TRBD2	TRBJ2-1	CASRGGGANEQFF	TGTGCCAGCAGAGGCGGGGGGGCGAATGAGCAGTTCTTC
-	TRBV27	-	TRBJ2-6	CASSFGSDSGANVLTF	TGTGCCAGCAGTTTTGGATCCGACTCTGGGGCCAACGTCCTGACTTTC
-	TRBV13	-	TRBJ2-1	CASSPAPLSYNEQFF	TGTGCCAGCAGTCCAGCGCCGTTATCCTACAATGAGCAGTTCTTC
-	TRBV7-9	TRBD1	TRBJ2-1	CASSLGTYRGWGEQFF	TGTGCCAGCAGCTTAGGAACCTACAGGGGATGGGGTGAGCAGTTCTTC
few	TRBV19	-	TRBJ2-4	CASSIEGLRENIQYF	TGTGCCAGTAGTATAGAAGGTCTCCGGGAAAACATTCAGTACTTC
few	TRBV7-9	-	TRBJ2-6	CASSPQTGPRANVLTF	TGTGCCAGCAGCCCCCAGACAGGTCCGAGGGCCAACGTCCTGACTTTC
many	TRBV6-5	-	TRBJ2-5	CASSYSIVQETQYF	TGTGCCAGCAGTTACTCGATCGTTCAAGAGACCCAGTACTTC
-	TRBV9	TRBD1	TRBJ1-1	CASSVGQGPTEAFF	TGTGCCAGCAGCGTAGGACAGGGCCCCACTGAAGCTTTCTTT
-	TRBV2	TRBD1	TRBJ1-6	CASCTTGNNSPLHF	TGTGCCAGTTGTACGACAGGGAATAATTCACCCCTCCACTTT
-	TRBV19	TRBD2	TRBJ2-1	CASRGGGGGYYNEQFF	TGTGCCAGTAGGGGGGGGGGGGGGGGGTACTACAATGAGCAGTTCTTC
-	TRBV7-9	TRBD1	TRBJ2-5	CASSVKRDRGRETQYF	TGTGCCAGCAGCGTAAAGAGGGACAGGGGGCGAGAGACCCAGTACTTC
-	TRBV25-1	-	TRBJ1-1	CASSARGGLNTEAFF	TGTGCCAGCAGTGCCCGGGGGGGCTTGAACACTGAAGCTTTCTTT
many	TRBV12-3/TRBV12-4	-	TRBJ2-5	CASTPPDSGEEETQYF	TGTGCCAGCACCCCCCCGGACTCCGGGGAAGAAGAGACCCAGTACTTC
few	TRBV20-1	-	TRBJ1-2	CSARVYPGFNREGIYGYTF	TGCAGTGCTAGAGTATATCCGGGATTCAACAGGGAGGGAATCTATGGCTACACCTTC
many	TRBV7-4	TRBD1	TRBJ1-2	CASSLQGGYGYTF	TGTGCCAGCAGCCTTCAGGGGGGCTATGGCTACACCTTC
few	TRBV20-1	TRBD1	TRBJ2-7	CSAPGQHVGDEQYF	TGCAGTGCCCCGGGACAGCACGTGGGTGACGAGCAGTACTTC
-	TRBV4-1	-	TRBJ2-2	CASSQEGGLTGELFF	TGCGCCAGCAGCCAAGAAGGAGGGCTGACCGGGGAGCTGTTTTTT
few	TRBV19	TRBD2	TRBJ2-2	CASWRGFNTGELFF	TGTGCCAGTTGGCGGGGGTTCAACACCGGGGAGCTGTTTTTT
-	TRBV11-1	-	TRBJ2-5	CASSSRYYPETQYF	TGTGCCAGCAGCTCCCGATACTACCCAGAGACCCAGTACTTC
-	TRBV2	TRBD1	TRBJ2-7	CASSDPEGTAFYEQYF	TGTGCCAGCAGTGACCCCGAAGGGACAGCTTTCTACGAGCAGTACTTC
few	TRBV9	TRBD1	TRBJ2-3	CASSVGGQGLPESTDTQYF	TGTGCCAGCAGCGTAGGGGGACAGGGCCTACCCGAAAGCACAGATACGCAGTATTTT
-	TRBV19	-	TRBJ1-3	CASSIDGNTIYF	TGTGCCAGTAGTATTGACGGAAACACCATATATTTT
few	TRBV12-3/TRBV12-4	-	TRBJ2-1	CASSLAGSDNEQFF	TGTGCCAGCAGTTTGGCGGGGTCCGACAATGAGCAGTTCTTC
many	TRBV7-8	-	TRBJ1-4	CASSLVGGDATNEKLFF	TGTGCCAGCAGCTTAGTGGGGGGGGACGCTACTAATGAAAAACTGTTTTTT
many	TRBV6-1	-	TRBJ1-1	CASSDLSWAGFNTEAFF	TGTGCCAGCAGTGACCTTTCCTGGGCAGGGTTTAACACTGAAGCTTTCTTT
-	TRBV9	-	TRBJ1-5	CASSVDSGSGNQPQHF	TGTGCCAGCAGCGTAGATTCTGGGTCGGGCAATCAGCCCCAGCATTTT
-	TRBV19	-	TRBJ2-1	CASTRGVTYNEQFF	TGTGCCAGTACTAGAGGGGTTACCTACAATGAGCAGTTCTTC
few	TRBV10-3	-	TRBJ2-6	CAIRTQGPSSGANVLTF	TGTGCCATCAGAACACAGGGACCAAGCTCTGGGGCCAACGTCCTGACTTTC
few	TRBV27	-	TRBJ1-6	CASSPRAGLAPLHF	TGTGCCAGCAGTCCTAGGGCAGGGTTGGCACCCCTCCACTTT
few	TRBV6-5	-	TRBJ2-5	CASSYWPAGTQETQYF	TGTGCCAGCAGTTACTGGCCTGCAGGGACGCAAGAGACCCAGTACTTC
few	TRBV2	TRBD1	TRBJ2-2	CASYLQGDGDTGELFF	TGTGCCAGCTATCTTCAGGGGGACGGTGACACCGGGGAGCTGTTTTTT
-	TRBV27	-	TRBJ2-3	CASSLIRVRGTDTQYF	TGTGCCAGCAGTCTTATAAGAGTCCGGGGGACAGATACGCAGTATTTT
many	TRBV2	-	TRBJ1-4	CASSERKGNEKLFF	TGTGCCAGCAGCGAACGGAAGGGTAATGAAAAACTGTTTTTT
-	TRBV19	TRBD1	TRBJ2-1	CASSRTGTGSSNEQFF	TGTGCCAGTAGTAGGACCGGGACAGGGAGTAGCAATGAGCAGTTCTTC
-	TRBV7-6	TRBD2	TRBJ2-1	CASSWLAGEYNEQFF	TGTGCCAGCAGCTGGCTAGCGGGGGAGTACAATGAGCAGTTCTTC
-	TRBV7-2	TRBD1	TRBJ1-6	CASSTSTGRNSPLHF	TGTGCCAGCAGCACTTCGACAGGGAGGAATTCACCCCTCCACTTT
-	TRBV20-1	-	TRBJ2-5	CSARRDGGAETQYF	TGCAGTGCTAGGCGGGACGGTGGGGCGGAGACCCAGTACTTC
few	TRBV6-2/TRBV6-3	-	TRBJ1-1	CASSYSVRGSTEAFF	TGTGCCAGCAGTTACTCGGTCAGGGGCAGCACTGAAGCTTTCTTT
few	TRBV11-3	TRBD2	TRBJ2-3	CASSPGGLALDTQYF	TGTGCCAGCAGCCCGGGGGGACTAGCATTAGATACGCAGTATTTT
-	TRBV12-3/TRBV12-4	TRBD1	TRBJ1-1	CASRQGARTEAFF	TGTGCCAGCAGGCAGGGGGCTCGAACTGAAGCTTTCTTT
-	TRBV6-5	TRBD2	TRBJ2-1	CASSYPKVPGGNEQFF	TGTGCCAGCAGTTACCCGAAGGTGCCGGGGGGGAATGAGCAGTTCTTC
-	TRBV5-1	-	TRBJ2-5	CASSLDVGPETQYF	TGCGCCAGCAGCTTGGATGTGGGACCGGAGACCCAGTACTTC
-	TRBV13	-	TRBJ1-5	CASSHHTAGAQHF	TGTGCCAGCAGCCATCACACCGCAGGGGCCCAGCATTTT
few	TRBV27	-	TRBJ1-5	CASSYTRASNQPQHF	TGTGCCAGCAGCTACACAAGGGCGAGCAATCAGCCCCAGCATTTT
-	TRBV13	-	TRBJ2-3	CASSFPSGDPGDTQYF	TGTGCCAGCAGCTTCCCTTCAGGGGACCCCGGGGATACGCAGTATTTT
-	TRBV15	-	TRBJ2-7	CATSDGEGSAYEQYF	TGTGCCACCAGCGACGGAGAGGGGTCAGCCTACGAGCAGTACTTC
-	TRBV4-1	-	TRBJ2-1	CASSQGRDYNEQFF	TGCGCCAGCAGCCAAGGGCGGGACTACAATGAGCAGTTCTTC
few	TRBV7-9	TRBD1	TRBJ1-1	CASSLGFRGGTEAFF	TGTGCCAGCAGCTTAGGGTTCAGGGGGGGGACTGAAGCTTTCTTT